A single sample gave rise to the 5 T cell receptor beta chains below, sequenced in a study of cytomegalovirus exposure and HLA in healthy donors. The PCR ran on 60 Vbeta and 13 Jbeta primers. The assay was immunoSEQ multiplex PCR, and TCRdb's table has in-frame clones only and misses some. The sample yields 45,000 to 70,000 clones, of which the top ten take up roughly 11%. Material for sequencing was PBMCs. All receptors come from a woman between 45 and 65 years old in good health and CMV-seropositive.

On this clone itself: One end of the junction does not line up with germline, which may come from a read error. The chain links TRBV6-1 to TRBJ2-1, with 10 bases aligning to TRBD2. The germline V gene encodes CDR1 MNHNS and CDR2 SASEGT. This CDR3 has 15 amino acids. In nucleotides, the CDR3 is TGTGCCAGCAGTCAAGCGGGAGGGCCCTACAATGAGCAGTTCTTC. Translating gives CASSQAGGPYNEQFF.

Here the CDR3 DNA reads TGTGCCAGCATACTAGACAGGGGCGGTGAAAAACTGTTTTTT. Its protein product is CASILDRGGEKLFF. V and J are TRBV28 and TRBJ1-4, with 8 bases matching TRBD1. Per the germline V gene, CDR1 is MDHEN and CDR2 is SYDVKM. J lost 7 bases, V lost 7 bases, and 8 bases had no gene match. The CDR3 sequence is 14 residues long.

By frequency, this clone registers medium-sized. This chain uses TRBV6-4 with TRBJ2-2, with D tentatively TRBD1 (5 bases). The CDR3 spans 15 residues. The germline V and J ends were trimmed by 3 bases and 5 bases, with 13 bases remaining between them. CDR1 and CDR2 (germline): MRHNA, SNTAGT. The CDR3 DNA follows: TGTGCCAGCAGTGATGGGGAAGCAGGGACCGGGGAGCTGTTTTTT. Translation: CASSDGEAGTGELFF.

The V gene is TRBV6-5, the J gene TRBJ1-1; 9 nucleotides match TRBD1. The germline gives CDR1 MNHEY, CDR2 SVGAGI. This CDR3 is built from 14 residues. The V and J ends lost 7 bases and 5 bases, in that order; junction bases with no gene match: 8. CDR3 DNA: TGTGCCAGCAATTCACAGGGGGCAGGGACTGAAGCTTTCTTT. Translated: CASNSQGAGTEAFF.

CDR3 sequence (DNA): TGCGCCAGCAGCTTAGATCCAGGAGGCGAAAAACTGTTTTTT. Translation: CASSLDPGGEKLFF. The chain uses TRBV5-1 and TRBJ1-4; no definite D call. Trimming removed 2 bases from V and 8 bases from J, with 13 bases in between. The length of the CDR3 is 14 residues. The germline CDR1 and CDR2 sequences are SGHRS and YFSETQ.